Presented here are 25 T cell receptor beta chains from one specimen sequenced in a study of identical twins. TCRdb itself ran the 5' RACE reads through MiXCR, one entry per CDR3 protein. The sample includes hundreds of thousands of distinct CDR3 sequences, 15% to 20% of them seen just once. Another study also made use of these data, one on T cells expressing NK-cell markers.

The specimen was PBMCs. The origin of the receptors is a woman younger than 30 in good health.

This clonotype was seen at least ten times. This rearrangement joins TRBV3-1 to TRBJ2-6; D is unclear. The germline CDR1 and CDR2 sequences are LGHDT and YNNKEL (reference sequence). With 7 bases removed from V and 0 bases from J, the gap between germline ends came to 4 bases. The CDR3 sequence is 13 residues long. CDR3: CASTSSGANVLTF. For the CDR3, the DNA is TGTGCCAGCACGAGCTCTGGGGCCAACGTCCTGACTTTC.

This clonotype was seen more than once but under ten times. This sequence joins TRBV5-1 and TRBJ2-3; no definite D call. The CDR3 length is 14 residues. From germline, CDR1 is SGHRS and CDR2 YFSETQ. Between the trimmed V and J ends, which lost 1 base and 7 bases, there was a span of 13 bases. Here the CDR3 reads CASSLKGTDNTQYF. CDR3 nucleotide sequence: TGCGCCAGCAGCTTGAAGGGTACAGATAATACGCAGTATTTT.

The genes are TRBV7-2 and TRBJ2-1; perhaps TRBD2 as D (5 bases). The germline V and J ends were trimmed by 4 bases and 9 bases, with 13 bases remaining between them. CDR1 is SGHTA, CDR2 FQGNSA, per germline. The CDR3 totals 13 residues. The CDR3 DNA follows: TGTGCCAGCAGCTGGGTTTTGGCGGGTGAGCAGTTCTTC. This encodes CASSWVLAGEQFF. Drawing the rest from reference TRBV7-2 and TRBJ2-1, the complete variable domain is GAGVSQSPSNKVTEKGKDVELRCDPISGHTALYWYRQSLGQGLEFLIYFQGNSAPDKSGLPSDRFSAERTGGSVSTLTIQRTQQEDSAVYLCASSWVLAGEQFFGPGTRLTVL.

In DNA form, the CDR3 reads TGTGCCAGCAGCTTAGTGGCCAGTATCTATGGCTACACCTTC. This gives the protein CASSLVASIYGYTF. J is TRBJ1-2 and V is TRBV11-2; D is undetermined. Germline V lookup: CDR1 SGHAT, CDR2 FQNNGV. V was cut by 1 base and J by 4 bases, with 10 bases left in between. The CDR3 is made up of 14 amino acids.

The rearrangement uses TRBV20-1 and TRBJ2-4; either TRBD1 or TRBD2 may supply D (5 bases each). CDR3 length: 17 amino acids. The germline V gene has CDR1 DFQATT and CDR2 SNEGSKA (reference sequence). V gave up 2 bases and J gave up 0 bases, with 17 bases separating them. The chain's CDR3 is CSARRGASSLAKNIQYF. The CDR3, as DNA: TGCAGTGCTAGACGAGGGGCCTCAAGTTTAGCCAAAAACATTCAGTACTTC.

The rearrangement links TRBV7-8 to TRBJ2-3; D may match TRBD1 or TRBD2 (5 bases each). Germline V gene sequence: CDR1 SGHVS, CDR2 FQNEAQ. V lost 8 bases, J lost 2 bases, and 14 bases lay in between. The CDR3 runs 14 residues. The CDR3 region is CASGPGQPTDTQYF. CDR3 bases: TGTGCCAGCGGCCCGGGGCAACCCACAGATACGCAGTATTTT.

This clonotype was seen a few times. V gene TRBV6-5 combines with J gene TRBJ1-1, with a weak D call TRBD1 (5 bases). CDR3 size: 15 residues. Germline V gene sequence: CDR1 MNHEY, CDR2 SVGAGI. Trimming pared 4 bases from V and 4 bases from J, leaving 16 bases between. CDR3 amino acids: CASSLTGELGTEAFF. For the CDR3, the DNA is TGTGCCAGCAGTTTGACGGGGGAATTGGGCACTGAAGCTTTCTTT.

This clonotype was observed a handful of times. V usage is TRBV5-1 and J usage is TRBJ2-1, with TRBD2 identical over 8 bases. The germline CDR1 and CDR2 sequences are SGHRS and YFSETQ. With 4 bases clipped from V and 6 bases from J, the junction kept 9 bases outside the gene matches. This CDR3 contains 15 residues. Written as DNA, the CDR3 is TGCGCCAGCAGCGGAGGACTAGCCCGGTCCAATGAGCAGTTCTTC. Protein sequence: CASSGGLARSNEQFF.

The chain recombines TRBV20-1 with TRBJ2-6, with 7 bases matching TRBD1. This CDR3 region has 16 residues. V dropped 2 bases and J dropped 1; count of bases not matched to a gene: 5. Germline V CDR1 and CDR2: DFQATT, SNEGSKA (reference sequence). CDR3 bases: TGCAGTGCTAGAAACAGGGGAGTGTCTGGGGCCAACGTCCTGACTTTC. Protein: CSARNRGVSGANVLTF.

This rearrangement joins TRBV20-1 to TRBJ1-1; D is perhaps TRBD1 (6 bases). V dropped 4 bases and J dropped 4 bases, with 10 bases sitting between them. The CDR3 has 12 amino acids. The V gene's germline CDR1 is DFQATT and CDR2 SNEGSKA (reference sequence). CDR3 protein: CSATGQLTEAFF. The CDR3 coding sequence is TGCAGTGCTACAGGACAGCTCACTGAAGCTTTCTTT.

This chain connects TRBV19 to TRBJ2-1, with 11 bases identical to TRBD2. Germline CDR1 reads LNHDA; CDR2 reads SQIVND (reference sequence). Trimming cost V 6 bases and J 4 bases; bases outside gene matches: 8. The CDR3 has 16 amino acids. The CDR3 nucleotides are TGTGCCAGTAGCCATGCCCCTAGCGGGGGGTACAATGAGCAGTTCTTC. The encoded protein is CASSHAPSGGYNEQFF. The full variable domain, its missing parts supplied by reference TRBV19 and TRBJ2-1, is DGGITQSPKYLFRKEGQNVTLSCEQNLNHDAMYWYRQDPGQGLRLIYYSQIVNDFQKGDIAEGYSVSREKKESFPLTVTSAQKNPTAFYLCASSHAPSGGYNEQFFGPGTRLTVL.

V and J are TRBV18 and TRBJ2-2; weak D call: TRBD2 (5 bases). Germline CDR1 is KGHSH and CDR2 is LQKENI. Trimming shortened V by 1 base and J by 1 base, and 10 bases separated the two germline ends. There are 16 residues in the CDR3. The CDR3, as DNA: TGTGCCAGCTCACCACACGGACTCGTGAACACCGGGGAGCTGTTTTTT. Translating gives CASSPHGLVNTGELFF.

This clonotype was seen a few times. This rearrangement joins TRBV29-1 to TRBJ2-3; D gene uncertain. Trimming took off 3 bases at V and 2 bases at J, with 9 bases between the two ends. Germline CDR1 SQVTM, CDR2 ANQGSEA. This CDR3 is 13 amino acids long. The CDR3 nucleotides are TGCAGCGTTGATGCAGATAACACAGATACGCAGTATTTT. This sequence encodes CSVDADNTDTQYF.

This rearrangement joins TRBV6-5 to TRBJ2-1; D remains ambiguous. This CDR3 spans 14 amino acids. V gave up 0 bases and J gave up 10 bases, with 13 bases separating them. Per germline, CDR1 MNHEY and CDR2 SVGAGI. DNA of the CDR3: TGTGCCAGCAGTTACTCCCCGACCTTGGGGGAGCAGTTCTTC. Translation: CASSYSPTLGEQFF.

This clonotype has just a few counts. The CDR3: CASSFRGTYTF. The CDR3 DNA reads as TGTGCCAGCAGTTTCAGGGGGACCTACACCTTC. The rearrangement links TRBV12-3 or TRBV12-4 to TRBJ1-2; TRBD1 matches at 7 bases. The CDR3 spans 11 residues. The junction had 2 bases not matched to a gene; V was cut back by 3 bases and J by 10 bases.

The chain couples TRBV20-1 to TRBJ1-6, with D possibly TRBD1 on 6 matching bases. V lost 0 bases to trimming and J lost 8 bases, with 17 bases between them. The CDR3 runs 16 residues. Per germline, CDR1 DFQATT and CDR2 SNEGSKA (reference sequence). The DNA of the CDR3 is TGCAGTGCTAGAGAGGGACGGGGCAGGGGAGATTCACCCCTCCACTTT. This encodes CSAREGRGRGDSPLHF.

This clonotype was detected a few times. The chain carries TRBV2 and TRBJ1-5, with 7 bases identical to TRBD1. V shed 4 bases and J 5 bases; nucleotides not matched to a gene: 11. Germline-derived CDR1 and CDR2 are SNHLY and FYNNEI. CDR3 length: 16 amino acids. The DNA of the CDR3 is TGTGCCAGCAGTGGAGCTCGGGACAGTATTGATCAGCCCCAGCATTTT. Residues: CASSGARDSIDQPQHF.

This clonotype was observed many times. The chain employs TRBV12-3 or TRBV12-4 and TRBJ1-1; D uncertain. Trimming pared 1 base from V and 10 bases from J, leaving 10 bases between. The length of the CDR3 is 12 residues. The CDR3 here is CASSLGQTRAFF. The CDR3 DNA is TGTGCCAGCAGTTTAGGGCAAACCCGAGCTTTCTTT.

A few counts support this clonotype. The V gene is TRBV7-6, the J gene TRBJ2-1; D perhaps matches TRBD1 (6 bases). Germline CDR1 SGHVS, CDR2 FNYEAQ. The V and J ends lost 0 bases and 0 bases respectively, with 9 bases between them. The CDR3 sequence is 16 residues long. CDR3 bases: TGTGCCAGCAGCTTAGCGGGACACGACTCCTACAATGAGCAGTTCTTC. Translation: CASSLAGHDSYNEQFF.

The CDR3 loop is CASSQLLAGSNTGELFF. The CDR3 DNA is TGTGCCAGCAGCCAACTTTTAGCGGGGTCGAACACCGGGGAGCTGTTTTTT. The chain couples TRBV3-1 to TRBJ2-2; TRBD2 matches at 8 bases. Germline V CDR1 and CDR2: LGHDT, YNNKEL (reference sequence). V gave up 2 bases and J gave up 0 bases; unmatched junction bases: 5. The CDR3 sequence is 17 residues long.

This chain links TRBV5-1 with TRBJ2-3; the match to TRBD2 covers 10 bases. This CDR3 has 15 amino acids. J was trimmed by 6 bases and V by 1 base; bases with no gene match: 5. Germline CDR1 SGHRS, CDR2 YFSETQ. The CDR3 DNA reads TGCGCCAGCAGCTTGCTAGCGGGGGACTCTGATACGCAGTATTTT. Translated, it gives CASSLLAGDSDTQYF.

This clonotype was seen more than once but under ten times. The rearrangement uses TRBV6-1 and TRBJ2-1; 15 nucleotides line up with TRBD2. Per germline, CDR1 MNHNS and CDR2 SASEGT. V shed 7 bases and J 9 bases; nucleotides not matched to a gene: 13. CDR3 length: 17 residues. In DNA form, the CDR3 reads TGTGCCAGCACCACGAGCCTTGGACTAGCGGGGGGGCGTGAGCAGTTCTTC. It specifies CASTTSLGLAGGREQFF.

This clonotype was seen ten or more times. The chain joins TRBV20-1 to TRBJ2-1, with D possibly called TRBD1 or TRBD2 (6 bases each). Trimming removed 6 bases from V and 3 bases from J, with 18 bases in between. From germline, CDR1 is DFQATT and CDR2 SNEGSKA (reference sequence). The CDR3 totals 15 residues. CDR3 sequence reads: CSAPGGPRYYNEQFF. CDR3 coding DNA: TGCAGTGCCCCTGGGGGGCCTAGATACTACAATGAGCAGTTCTTC.

This clonotype was counted only a few times. The chain combines TRBV29-1 with TRBJ1-5; 7 bases line up with TRBD1. Trimming removed 6 bases from V and 2 bases from J; junction bases left unmatched: 4. Looked up from germline, CDR1 is SQVTM and CDR2 is ANQGSEA. The CDR3 has 13 residues. In DNA form, the CDR3 reads TGCAGCGTAGGGGGCGGCCGCAATCAGCCCCAGCATTTT. Translated, it gives CSVGGGRNQPQHF.

V usage is TRBV5-1 and J usage is TRBJ2-4, with D perhaps TRBD1 (7 bases). The CDR3 totals 15 residues. V was cut by 5 bases and J by 3 bases, with 15 bases left in between. Per the germline V gene, CDR1 is SGHRS and CDR2 is YFSETQ. Here the CDR3 DNA reads TGCGCCAGCAGTGGCGGGACAGCCCTCAAAAACATTCAGTACTTC. This translates into CASSGGTALKNIQYF.